This T cell receptor (beta chain) was identified in a study of T cells after yellow fever vaccination. Study findings and constraints: Clonotypes appearing in both CD4 and CD8 compartments existed, and their share was small. A secondary response was less intense yet reached its peak sooner, at day 5 versus 15.

The TCR cDNA carried a universal primer site and UMIs from 5'RACE template switching. TCRdb used MiXCR to reprocess the 5' RACE reads, holding one entry per CDR3 protein. The table includes tens of thousands of distinct CDR3 sequences, approximately 7.5% detected once. The table lists this clonotype with a few counts. The antigen is undetermined. V was pared by 0 bases and J by 5 bases, with 8 bases of the junction left unmatched. Germline V gene data show CDR1 as SGHRS and CDR2 as YFSETQ. This CDR3 spans 15 amino acids. This clonotype was sampled from a man younger than 40 who received the YFV17D yellow fever vaccine. Material: CD8+ T cells sorted from PBMCs, obtained on the day of the yellow fever booster vaccination. This rearrangement joins TRBV5-1 to TRBJ2-7; TRBD2 aligns across 7 bases. The CDR3 sequence is CASSLAVRESDEQYF. In DNA, the CDR3 is TGCGCCAGCAGCTTGGCCGTGCGGGAGTCAGACGAGCAGTACTTC.